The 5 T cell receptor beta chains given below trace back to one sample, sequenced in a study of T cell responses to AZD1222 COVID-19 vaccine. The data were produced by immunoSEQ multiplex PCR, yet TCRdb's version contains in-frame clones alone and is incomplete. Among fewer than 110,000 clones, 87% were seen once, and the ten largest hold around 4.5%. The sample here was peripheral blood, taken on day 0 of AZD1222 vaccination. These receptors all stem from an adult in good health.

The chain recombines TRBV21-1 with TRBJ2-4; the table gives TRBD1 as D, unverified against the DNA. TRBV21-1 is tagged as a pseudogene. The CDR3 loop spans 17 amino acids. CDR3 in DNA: TGTGCCAGCAGCAAAGGGAGAGGGGGTCGAGCCAAAAACATTCAGTACTTC. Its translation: CASSKGRGGRAKNIQYF.

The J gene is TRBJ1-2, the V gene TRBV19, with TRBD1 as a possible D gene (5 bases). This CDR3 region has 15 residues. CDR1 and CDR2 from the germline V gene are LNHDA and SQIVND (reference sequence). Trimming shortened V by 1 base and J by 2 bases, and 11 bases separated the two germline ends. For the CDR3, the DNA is TGTGCCAGTAGTATAGGGCCAGGGTCAAACTATGGCTACACCTTC. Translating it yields CASSIGPGSNYGYTF.

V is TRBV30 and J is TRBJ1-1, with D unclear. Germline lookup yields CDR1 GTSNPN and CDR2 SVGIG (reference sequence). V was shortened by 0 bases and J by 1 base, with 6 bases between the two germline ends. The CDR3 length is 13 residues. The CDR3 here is CAWSVGRNTEAFF. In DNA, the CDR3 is TGTGCCTGGAGTGTAGGGCGGAACACTGAAGCTTTCTTT. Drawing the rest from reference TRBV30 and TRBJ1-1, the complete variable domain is SQTIHQWPATLVQPVGSPLSLECTVEGTSNPNLYWYRQAAGRGLQLLFYSVGIGQISSEVPQNLSASRPQDRQFILSSKKLLLSDSGFYLCAWSVGRNTEAFFGQGTRLTVV.

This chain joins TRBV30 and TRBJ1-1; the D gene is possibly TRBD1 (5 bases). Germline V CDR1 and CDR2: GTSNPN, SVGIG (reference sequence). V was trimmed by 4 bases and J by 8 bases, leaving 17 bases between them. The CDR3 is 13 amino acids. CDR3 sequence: CAWNNRGGEEAFF. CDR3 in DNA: TGTGCCTGGAACAATCGGGGAGGGGAGGAAGCTTTCTTT.

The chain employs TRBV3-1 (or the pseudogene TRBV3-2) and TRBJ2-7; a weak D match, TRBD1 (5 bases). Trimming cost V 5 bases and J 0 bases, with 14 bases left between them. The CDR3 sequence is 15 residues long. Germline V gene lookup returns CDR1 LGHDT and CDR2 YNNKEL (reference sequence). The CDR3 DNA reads TGTGCCAGCAGCGAGACAGTGATCACCTCCTACGAGCAGTACTTC. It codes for CASSETVITSYEQYF.